One and the same sample provided the 27 T cell receptor beta chains below, sequenced in a study of shared clonotypes between healthy human individuals. Assay used: immunoSEQ multiplex PCR; TCRdb lists only in-frame clones, some missing. The repertoire consists of approximately 500,000 clones, with approximately 85% occurring once and the leading ten covering approximately 13%. The specimen was PBMCs. The receptors were sampled from a woman aged 40 to 49 in good health. Some clones in this sample may be carry-over from other donors' samples.

This clone turned up a few times. The chain uses TRBV28 and TRBJ2-2; 7 bases match TRBD2. Losses at the gene ends were 6 bases for V and 2 bases for J; bases not matched to a gene: 3. There are 14 residues in the CDR3. Germline CDR1 and CDR2: MDHEN and SYDVKM. The CDR3 nucleotides read TGTGCCAGCAGGACTAGCAGCAACACCGGGGAGCTGTTTTTT. It yields the protein CASRTSSNTGELFF.

With regard to this clone: The sample has other DNA sequences that encode this CDR3 too. In DNA, the CDR3 is TGTGCCAGCAGCGATGGGGGTCGGACTGAAGCTTTCTTT. Translating gives CASSDGGRTEAFF. The chain employs TRBV2 and TRBJ1-1; TRBD1 might be the D (5 bases). The ends were cut back, 6 bases at V and 5 bases at J, with 13 bases in the middle. The CDR3 has 13 residues. CDR1 is SNHLY and CDR2 is FYNNEI in the germline V gene.

V is TRBV29-1 and J is TRBJ1-4; 10 bases are shared with TRBD1. CDR3 length: 14 amino acids. Germline V gives CDR1 SQVTM, CDR2 ANQGSEA. Trimming removed 5 bases from V and 5 bases from J; junction bases left unmatched: 5. The CDR3 nucleotides read TGCAGCGTTCACAGGGGACAGGGGAATGAAAAACTGTTTTTT. It encodes CSVHRGQGNEKLFF. The entire variable domain, with the rest obtained from reference TRBV29-1 and TRBJ1-4, is as follows: SAVISQKPSRDICQRGTSLTIQCQVDSQVTMMFWYRQQPGQSLTLIATANQGSEATYESGFVIDKFPISRPNLTFSTLTVSNMSPEDSSIYLCSVHRGQGNEKLFFGSGTQLSVL.

This rearrangement joins TRBV7-6 to TRBJ2-2; the match to TRBD2 covers 12 bases. J was trimmed by 5 bases and V by 2 bases; bases with no gene match: 3. Germline CDR1 is SGHVS and CDR2 is FNYEAQ. CDR3 length equals 16 residues. The CDR3 spells CASSLKLAGGTGELFF. The CDR3 DNA reads as TGTGCCAGCAGCTTAAAACTAGCGGGAGGAACCGGGGAGCTGTTTTTT.

This chain joins TRBV7-3 and TRBJ1-1, with D unresolved. Germline V lookup: CDR1 SGHTA, CDR2 FQGTGA. The CDR3 is 12 residues long. Trimming left V 5 bases short and J 1 base short, with 5 bases between. In DNA, the CDR3 is TGTGCCAGCAGCGATAGGAACACTGAAGCTTTCTTT. Translating it yields CASSDRNTEAFF.

The chain's CDR3 is CASSYRDPGTDTQYF. The CDR3 DNA is TGTGCCAGCAGTTACCGGGACCCGGGGACAGATACGCAGTATTTT. J is TRBJ2-3 and V is TRBV6-5; D could derive from TRBD1 or TRBD2 (5 bases each). The V end was cut by 2 bases, the J end by 3 bases, with 12 bases between. This CDR3 contains 15 residues. Germline V gene lookup returns CDR1 MNHEY and CDR2 SVGAGI.

The rearrangement uses TRBV5-5 and TRBJ1-5; a weak D match, TRBD1 (5 bases). Germline V gene lookup returns CDR1 SGHKS and CDR2 YYEKEE (reference sequence). This CDR3 contains 17 residues. Trimming shortened V by 1 base and J by 1 base, and 15 bases separated the two germline ends. The DNA of the CDR3 is TGTGCCAGCAGCTTGTTTTCAGGGTGGCTGAGCAATCAGCCCCAGCATTTT. Translating gives CASSLFSGWLSNQPQHF.

The chain uses TRBV6-1 and TRBJ1-1; D uncertain. Germline assignment: CDR1 MNHNS and CDR2 SASEGT. CDR3 length: 14 residues. The V gene lost 6 bases and the J gene lost 4 bases, with 15 bases spanning the gap. The CDR3 protein is CASRTRDRGTEAFF. The CDR3 DNA reads as TGTGCCAGCAGGACCCGGGATAGAGGCACTGAAGCTTTCTTT.

A single count supports this clone. The genes are TRBV5-1 and TRBJ1-1; D is perhaps TRBD1 (6 bases). V was trimmed by 0 bases and J by 4 bases, leaving 13 bases between them. The germline CDR1 and CDR2 sequences are SGHRS and YFSETQ. The CDR3 runs 15 residues. The CDR3 region is CASSLGGRGFTEAFF. In DNA, the CDR3 is TGCGCCAGCAGCTTGGGGGGCAGGGGCTTCACTGAAGCTTTCTTT.

The chain has TRBV6-5 and TRBJ2-1, with 9 bases fitting TRBD2. Trimming at V came to 5 bases and at J to 4 bases, leaving 6 bases not matched to a gene. This CDR3 contains 15 residues. Germline V lookup: CDR1 MNHEY, CDR2 SVGAGI. The CDR3 region is CASSTGLAGYNEQFF. CDR3 nucleotide sequence: TGTGCCAGCAGTACGGGCCTAGCGGGATACAATGAGCAGTTCTTC.

This rearrangement joins TRBV7-2 to TRBJ2-1; D might be TRBD1 or TRBD2, each matching 6 bases. The CDR3 is 14 residues long. CDR1 and CDR2 from the germline V gene are SGHTA and FQGNSA. Trimming shortened V by 4 bases and J by 9 bases, and 16 bases separated the two germline ends. CDR3 DNA sequence: TGTGCCAGCAGCTCCCGGACGGGGGCGGGTGAGCAGTTCTTC. It specifies CASSSRTGAGEQFF.

The chain has TRBV5-8 and TRBJ2-2, with 11 bases matching TRBD1. The germline CDR1 and CDR2 sequences are SGHTS and YDEGEE. CDR3 length equals 17 residues. V lost 2 bases, J lost 4 bases, and 7 bases stayed unmatched. CDR3 loop: CASSLRRTGGITGELFF. DNA of the CDR3: TGTGCCAGCAGCTTACGCAGGACAGGGGGCATCACCGGGGAGCTGTTTTTT.

This clone has at least ten counts. The chain is built from TRBV5-1 and TRBJ1-4, with 8 bases fitting TRBD1. There are 14 residues in the CDR3. J gave up 8 bases and V 4 bases, and 7 bases lay outside the gene matches. Germline V gene sequence: CDR1 SGHRS, CDR2 YFSETQ. The CDR3: CASSADREGEKLFF. CDR3 DNA: TGCGCCAGCAGCGCGGACAGGGAGGGGGAAAAACTGTTTTTT.

This clone occurred once. A read error is possible here, since a much larger clone lies one base away. The CDR3 DNA reads TGTGCCAGCATGCGGAGCACAGATACGCAGTATTTT. Its translation is CASMRSTDTQYF. The chain couples TRBV6-1 to TRBJ2-3; D is uncertain. The V end lost 7 bases, the J end lost 0 bases, and 5 bases lay between the germline ends. The CDR3 extends over 12 amino acids. Germline CDR1 MNHNS, CDR2 SASEGT.

This clone was picked up one time. J is TRBJ2-7 and V is TRBV7-8, with D possibly being TRBD1 (5 bases). This CDR3 is 12 amino acids long. Deletions cut 6 bases from V and 3 bases from J, with 9 bases between. The germline V gene has CDR1 SGHVS and CDR2 FQNEAQ. The CDR3 coding sequence is TGTGCCAGCAGTCGCCAGGGCTACGAGCAGTACTTC. This encodes CASSRQGYEQYF.

As concerns this clone: Given a much more abundant clone one base away, this may be a read error. The J gene is TRBJ1-1, the V gene TRBV28; D not certain. CDR1 is MDHEN, CDR2 SYDVKM, per germline. This CDR3 spans 13 amino acids. Trimming shortened V by 5 bases and J by 1 base, and 8 bases separated the two germline ends. The CDR3 sequence: CASSEQRNTEAFF. CDR3 DNA sequence: TGTGCCAGCAGTGAACAGAGGAACACTGAAGCTTTCTTT.

The chain recombines TRBV28 with TRBJ2-7, with a weak D call TRBD1 (5 bases). Germline assignment: CDR1 MDHEN and CDR2 SYDVKM. The V and J ends lost 6 bases and 4 bases respectively, with 7 bases between them. CDR3 length equals 11 residues. The CDR3 bases are TGTGCCAGCAGGCGGACATACGAGCAGTACTTC. Protein product: CASRRTYEQYF.

This clone has only one observation. Here the CDR3 reads CASSSDRLNTDTQYF. Written as DNA, the CDR3 is TGTGCCAGCAGCTCCGATCGGCTCAACACAGATACGCAGTATTTT. The chain recombines TRBV7-2 with TRBJ2-3, with D hard to call. The CDR3 covers 15 residues. Trimming removed 4 bases from V and 2 bases from J, with 13 bases in between. Per the germline V gene, CDR1 is SGHTA and CDR2 is FQGNSA.

This clone has just a few counts. The chain links TRBV7-6 to TRBJ2-7, with TRBD1 as a possible D gene (6 bases). This CDR3 contains 15 residues. Germline CDR1 reads SGHVS; CDR2 reads FNYEAQ. Trimming left V 1 base short and J 2 bases short, with 12 bases between. The CDR3 DNA reads as TGTGCCAGCAGCTTAGACGACAGGTCAGCCTACGAGCAGTACTTC. The encoded protein is CASSLDDRSAYEQYF.

The CDR3 region has the DNA TGTGCCAGCAGACCTCAGGGGAACTATGGCTACACCTTC. Translated, it gives CASRPQGNYGYTF. This chain uses TRBV6-5 with TRBJ1-2; TRBD1 is a possible D gene (6 bases). The CDR3 has 13 amino acids. Germline CDR1 is MNHEY and CDR2 is SVGAGI. Trimming removed 6 bases from V and 2 bases from J, with 10 bases in between.

This clone was picked up one time. This chain uses TRBV6-6 with TRBJ2-1; TRBD2 matches at 8 bases. The V gene end was trimmed by 0 bases and the J gene end by 9 bases; junction bases not matched to a gene: 4. The CDR3 contains 14 residues. The V gene's germline CDR1 is MNHNY and CDR2 SVGAGI (reference sequence). The CDR3 DNA is TGTGCCAGCAGTTACTCAGGACTAGCTCGTGAGCAGTTCTTC. This codes for CASSYSGLAREQFF.

This clone appeared once. The rearrangement uses TRBV19 and TRBJ2-1, with 7 positions matching TRBD1. CDR1 and CDR2 from the germline V gene are LNHDA and SQIVND (reference sequence). The CDR3 has 15 residues. V lost 7 bases, J lost 2 bases, and 8 bases stayed unmatched. The CDR3 spells CASTPGTAAYNEQFF. For the CDR3, the DNA is TGTGCCAGTACGCCCGGGACAGCGGCCTACAATGAGCAGTTCTTC.

The chain employs TRBV5-1 and TRBJ2-5, with TRBD2 matching 13 bases. After removal of 3 bases from V and 5 bases from J, the junction contained 10 bases not matched to a gene. Looked up from germline, CDR1 is SGHRS and CDR2 is YFSETQ. This CDR3 spans 17 amino acids. The CDR3 DNA follows: TGCGCCAGCAGCTCGTATACTAGCGGGAGGGCCGAGGAGACCCAGTACTTC. Translated, it gives CASSSYTSGRAEETQYF.

This chain connects TRBV2 to TRBJ2-5; D gene uncertain. Germline CDR1 is SNHLY and CDR2 is FYNNEI. V shed 6 bases and J shed 0 bases, with 5 bases lying between them. CDR3 length: 12 residues. CDR3 protein: CASRTNQETQYF. The CDR3 nucleotides are TGTGCCAGCAGGACAAACCAAGAGACCCAGTACTTC.

The table lists this clone with a few counts. The chain links TRBV27 to TRBJ1-3; unclear D gene. The CDR3 totals 14 residues. Trimming removed 6 bases from V and 0 bases from J, with 9 bases in between. The germline V gene has CDR1 MNHEY and CDR2 SMNVEV (reference sequence). The CDR3: CASSYAGSGNTIYF. CDR3 DNA: TGTGCCAGCAGCTACGCGGGCTCTGGAAACACCATATATTTT.

The genes are TRBV9 and TRBJ2-4; 7 nucleotides line up with TRBD2. The CDR3 extends over 15 amino acids. The junction had 7 bases not matched to a gene; V was cut back by 0 bases and J by 7 bases. The germline CDR1 and CDR2 sequences are SGDLS and YYNGEE. The CDR3 nucleotides are TGTGCCAGCAGCGTAGGCGGGAGCGGGCGGAACATTCAGTACTTC. It encodes CASSVGGSGRNIQYF. Looking up the rest from reference TRBV9 and TRBJ2-4 gives the full variable domain: DSGVTQTPKHLITATGQRVTLRCSPRSGDLSVYWYQQSLDQGLQFLIQYYNGEERAKGNILERFSAQQFPDLHSELNLSSLELGDSALYFCASSVGGSGRNIQYFGAGTRLSVL.

This clone was found a few times. The chain is built from TRBV19 and TRBJ1-5; 9 nucleotides agree with TRBD1. CDR3 length: 14 residues. CDR1 is LNHDA, CDR2 SQIVND, per germline (reference sequence). V trimming: 5 bases; J trimming: 7 bases; junction bases outside the gene matches: 6. CDR3 region: CASSSTGGGQPQHF. CDR3 coding DNA: TGTGCCAGTAGTTCAACAGGGGGCGGGCAGCCCCAGCATTTT.